This TCR beta chain originates from a study of regulatory dendritic cells for organ transplantation. Looked up from germline, CDR1 is SGDLS and CDR2 is YYNGEE. The length of the CDR3 is 16 residues. V lost 0 bases to trimming and J lost 1 base, with 13 bases between them. This table comes from immunoSEQ multiplex PCR, and its TCRdb copy is limited to in-frame clones, with some not included. This sample carries a few thousand clones, around three fifths of them seen once, and the ten largest clones take about an eighth. Naive CD45RA+ and memory CD45RO+ CD4+ or CD8+ T cells were FACS-sorted. As to this clone: The antigen remains undetermined.

Study results and caveats: Of resting T cell subsets, memory CD8+ had the most alloreactive clonotypes. Naive T cells showed high diversity, memory cells less, memory CD8+ least. Alloreactive memory CD8+ T cell pools varied considerably between individuals.

The source of this sequence is a human donor in good health. Sequences were obtained from memory CD8+ T cells from blood. Documented subset: CD45RO+ memory T cells. The chain links TRBV9 to TRBJ1-2, with TRBD1 as a possible D gene (5 bases). Here the CDR3 reads CASSVALDSINYGYTF. The CDR3 DNA reads TGTGCCAGCAGCGTAGCCCTCGACAGTATTAACTATGGCTACACCTTC. The whole variable domain, remainder taken from reference TRBV9 and TRBJ1-2, is DSGVTQTPKHLITATGQRVTLRCSPRSGDLSVYWYQQSLDQGLQFLIQYYNGEERAKGNILERFSAQQFPDLHSELNLSSLELGDSALYFCASSVALDSINYGYTFGSGTRLTVV.